The 30 T cell receptor beta chains in this list originate from one sample, sequenced in a study of shared T cell receptors in the human thymus. The protocol was immunoSEQ multiplex PCR, while the TCRdb copy is restricted to in-frame clones and leaves out a portion. The sample yields 600,000 or so clones, roughly 86% seen once. The data were also submitted as part of a second study, on human thymus T cells.

Sequencing was performed on thymocytes. Every receptor here comes from a boy in the first two years of life with a congenital heart defect.

CDR3 residues: CASSQIGPGTADYEQYF. DNA for the CDR3: TGCGCCAGCAGCCAAATTGGCCCCGGGACAGCAGACTACGAGCAGTACTTC. This sequence joins TRBV4-1 and TRBJ2-7, with TRBD1 matching 7 bases. The CDR3 covers 17 residues. Germline lookup yields CDR1 MGHRA and CDR2 YSYEKL. The V and J ends lost 2 bases and 3 bases, in that order; junction bases with no gene match: 13.

The chain combines TRBV6-1 with TRBJ2-1, with TRBD1 as a possible D gene (5 bases). The CDR3 sequence is 13 residues long. V lost 1 base, J lost 7 bases, and 8 bases lay in between. CDR1 is MNHNS, CDR2 SASEGT, per germline. CDR3 sequence (DNA): TGTGCCAGCAGTGAAGGGGGCCATAATGAGCAGTTCTTC. Translated: CASSEGGHNEQFF.

The V gene is TRBV28, the J gene TRBJ1-2; 8 bases align to TRBD1. After removal of 3 bases from V and 6 bases from J, the junction contained 24 bases not matched to a gene. The germline gives CDR1 MDHEN, CDR2 SYDVKM. This CDR3 contains 20 residues. CDR3 DNA: TGTGCCAGCAGTTTGGAAGACAGGGGACAAGGGCAGGGGAGGACCAATGGCTACACCTTC. Protein: CASSLEDRGQGQGRTNGYTF.

The CDR3 nucleotides read TGCAGTGCATCCGCACAGGGCCGCTACACCTTC. This gives the protein CSASAQGRYTF. This chain joins TRBV20-1 and TRBJ1-2, with D possibly TRBD1 on 6 matching bases. Trimming removed 6 bases at V and 9 bases at J, with 14 bases between. Germline lookup yields CDR1 DFQATT and CDR2 SNEGSKA (reference sequence). The CDR3 is 11 amino acids.

The chain links TRBV6-1 to TRBJ2-1; 9 nucleotides line up with TRBD2. The ends lost 2 bases at V and 6 bases at J; junction bases unmatched: 8. The germline gives CDR1 MNHNS, CDR2 SASEGT. The CDR3 length is 16 residues. The CDR3 loop reads CASSENLAGGGNEQFF. DNA for the CDR3: TGTGCCAGCAGTGAAAATCTGGCGGGGGGGGGCAATGAGCAGTTCTTC.

This clone was seen more than once but under ten times. The CDR3 reads CASSPNDRLRDEKLFF. DNA for the CDR3: TGTGCCAGTAGTCCAAATGACAGGCTTCGAGATGAAAAACTGTTTTTT. This rearrangement joins TRBV19 to TRBJ1-4; perhaps TRBD1 as D (6 bases). The CDR3 has 16 residues. Germline V gene data show CDR1 as LNHDA and CDR2 as SQIVND (reference sequence). V lost 5 bases and J lost 6, with 19 bases in between.

This chain connects TRBV7-6 to TRBJ2-2, with TRBD1 as a possible D gene (6 bases). With 5 bases removed from V and 4 bases from J, the gap between germline ends came to 20 bases. The CDR3 is 17 residues long. Germline lookup yields CDR1 SGHVS and CDR2 FNYEAQ. The CDR3 DNA follows: TGTGCCAGCAGCCCCCCCCGGCAGGGGATATCCACCGGGGAGCTGTTTTTT. This sequence encodes CASSPPRQGISTGELFF.

The chain links TRBV30 to TRBJ2-2; D might be TRBD1 (6 bases). This CDR3 spans 15 amino acids. CDR1 and CDR2 (germline): GTSNPN, SVGIG (reference sequence). Trimming cost V 4 bases and J 1 base, with 13 bases left between them. The CDR3 nucleotides read TGTGCCTGGATCAAATACAGGGTGAACACCGGGGAGCTGTTTTTT. It translates to CAWIKYRVNTGELFF.

V usage is TRBV6-1 and J usage is TRBJ1-1, with D possibly TRBD1 on 6 matching bases. CDR3 length: 14 amino acids. The germline gives CDR1 MNHNS, CDR2 SASEGT. The germline V and J ends were trimmed by 3 bases and 11 bases, with 19 bases remaining between them. The CDR3 sequence: CASSDPPGGRGAFF. CDR3 bases: TGTGCCAGCAGTGATCCCCCGGGGGGGAGGGGGGCTTTCTTT.

The chain has TRBV5-1 and TRBJ1-5, with 7 bases aligning to TRBD1. J lost 7 bases, V lost 5 bases, and 12 bases had no gene match. Germline lookup yields CDR1 SGHRS and CDR2 YFSETQ. The CDR3 has 15 amino acids. The CDR3, as DNA: TGCGCCAGCAGTTTACAGGGGCAGGTAGGCCAGCCCCAGCATTTT. Protein: CASSLQGQVGQPQHF.

V gene TRBV6-6 combines with J gene TRBJ2-5; TRBD2 matches at 12 bases. The CDR3 is 16 residues long. CDR1 is MNHNY, CDR2 SVGAGI, per germline (reference sequence). The V gene end was trimmed by 6 bases and the J gene end by 3 bases; junction bases not matched to a gene: 8. The CDR3 here is CASRQTSGGYEETQYF. The CDR3 coding sequence is TGTGCCAGCAGACAAACTAGCGGGGGGTATGAAGAGACCCAGTACTTC.

The chain employs TRBV27 and TRBJ2-7, with a weak D call TRBD1 (6 bases). The CDR3 contains 13 residues. Deletions cut 5 bases from V and 7 bases from J, with 15 bases between. Germline V lookup: CDR1 MNHEY, CDR2 SMNVEV (reference sequence). The CDR3 protein is CASSPDSYGEQYF. The DNA of the CDR3 is TGTGCCAGCAGTCCGGACAGCTACGGTGAGCAGTACTTC.

The chain links TRBV5-1 to TRBJ2-1, with no clear D. Trimming pared 2 bases from V and 8 bases from J, leaving 11 bases between. This CDR3 comprises 13 residues. Germline V gene sequence: CDR1 SGHRS, CDR2 YFSETQ. The CDR3 loop reads CASSLAWRYEQFF. CDR3 coding DNA: TGCGCCAGCAGCTTAGCGTGGCGGTATGAGCAGTTCTTC.

This rearrangement joins TRBV19 to TRBJ1-5, with 11 bases matching TRBD1. The CDR3 extends over 15 amino acids. With V trimmed by 8 bases and J by 4 bases, 7 bases remained unmatched. Germline assignment: CDR1 LNHDA and CDR2 SQIVND (reference sequence). As DNA, the CDR3 is TGTGCCAGTGAATGGGGGGACAGGGGGAATCAGCCCCAGCATTTT. Protein sequence: CASEWGDRGNQPQHF.

This clone was seen a single time. The chain combines TRBV28 with TRBJ2-3, with 16 bases lining up with TRBD2. The CDR3 length is 18 residues. Germline loops: CDR1 MDHEN, CDR2 SYDVKM. The junction had 5 bases not matched to a gene; V was cut back by 5 bases and J by 0 bases. This CDR3 is CASSIKGLAGGSTDTQYF. The CDR3 nucleotides are TGTGCCAGCAGTATCAAGGGACTAGCGGGAGGGAGCACAGATACGCAGTATTTT.

This clone was picked up one time. J is TRBJ2-2 and V is TRBV5-1; 10 positions match TRBD1. This CDR3 has 17 amino acids. J was trimmed by 6 bases and V by 4 bases; bases with no gene match: 12. CDR1 is SGHRS and CDR2 is YFSETQ in the germline V gene. Here the CDR3 reads CASSRPPGQGYPGELFF. Here the CDR3 DNA reads TGCGCCAGCAGCAGGCCGCCGGGACAGGGGTACCCCGGGGAGCTGTTTTTT.

The chain combines TRBV27 with TRBJ2-7; D might be TRBD1 (5 bases). V was trimmed by 6 bases and J by 5 bases, leaving 17 bases between them. Germline V CDR1 and CDR2: MNHEY, SMNVEV (reference sequence). The length of the CDR3 is 14 residues. The DNA for the CDR3 is TGTGCCAGCAGGCAAACCCGGACACCACACGAGCAGTACTTC. Its protein is CASRQTRTPHEQYF.

The chain couples TRBV5-4 to TRBJ2-3; 9 bases line up with TRBD2. V shed 4 bases and J 5 bases; nucleotides not matched to a gene: 14. Germline CDR1 reads SGHNT; CDR2 reads YYREEE (reference sequence). The CDR3 is 17 residues long. CDR3: CASSPSMGLAQIDTQYF. CDR3 sequence (DNA): TGTGCCAGCAGCCCTTCGATGGGACTAGCCCAAATAGATACGCAGTATTTT.

V and J are TRBV25-1 and TRBJ1-3; D gene uncertain. V lost 2 bases and J lost 2, with 10 bases in between. Germline CDR1 is MGHDK and CDR2 is SYGVNS. CDR3 length: 15 amino acids. For the CDR3, the DNA is TGTGCCAGCAGTGAAGGTGGAGGGACTGGAAACACCATATATTTT. The encoded protein is CASSEGGGTGNTIYF.

V gene TRBV7-9 combines with J gene TRBJ2-7, with D perhaps TRBD1 (6 bases). Germline values: CDR1 SEHNR, CDR2 FQNEAQ (reference sequence). V was trimmed by 0 bases and J by 4 bases, leaving 19 bases between them. CDR3 length: 17 residues. Here the CDR3 reads CASSLAIGGPQGYEQYF. CDR3 coding DNA: TGTGCCAGCAGCTTAGCGATAGGTGGGCCTCAGGGGTACGAGCAGTACTTC.

The chain uses TRBV25-1 and TRBJ1-2; D not resolved. V gave up 2 bases and J gave up 5 bases, with 6 bases separating them. The germline gives CDR1 MGHDK, CDR2 SYGVNS. CDR3 size: 12 residues. The CDR3 nucleotides are TGTGCCAGCAGTGAACGGGAGTATGGCTACACCTTC. It specifies CASSEREYGYTF.

The rearrangement links TRBV10-3 to TRBJ1-2, with 7 bases matching TRBD1. The junction had 10 bases not matched to a gene; V was cut back by 4 bases and J by 5 bases. Germline values: CDR1 ENHRY, CDR2 SYGVKD. The CDR3 runs 15 residues. CDR3 sequence: CAISGDRASGYGYTF. The CDR3 DNA reads TGTGCCATCAGTGGCGACAGGGCAAGTGGATATGGCTACACCTTC.

The genes are TRBV11-2 and TRBJ2-7; 7 positions agree with TRBD1. Germline V gene data show CDR1 as SGHAT and CDR2 as FQNNGV. V gave up 3 bases and J gave up 0 bases; unmatched junction bases: 5. CDR3 length equals 15 residues. Here the CDR3 reads CASSFGQVNSYEQYF. CDR3 bases: TGTGCCAGCAGCTTCGGACAGGTCAACTCCTACGAGCAGTACTTC.

The chain uses TRBV10-1 and TRBJ2-7; 9 bases fit TRBD2. CDR1 is WNHNN and CDR2 is SYGVQD in the germline V gene (reference sequence). This CDR3 comprises 16 residues. J was trimmed by 5 bases and V by 0 bases; bases with no gene match: 8. The CDR3 sequence: CASSESRGLAWNEQYF. The CDR3 DNA reads as TGCGCCAGCAGTGAGTCGAGAGGACTAGCGTGGAACGAGCAGTACTTC.

This chain uses TRBV6-6 with TRBJ2-3; TRBD1 might be the D (6 bases). This CDR3 has 14 amino acids. Per germline, CDR1 MNHNY and CDR2 SVGAGI (reference sequence). V dropped 0 bases and J dropped 15 bases, with 19 bases sitting between them. The DNA for the CDR3 is TGTGCCAGCAGTTACTCTGCCTCAGGGGTTGTGTGCTATTTT. Translating it yields CASSYSASGVVCYF.

J is TRBJ2-7 and V is TRBV12-5; D ambiguous. The CDR3 has 10 amino acids. The ends were cut back, 7 bases at V and 3 bases at J, with 4 bases in the middle. Germline V gene sequence: CDR1 LGHNT, CDR2 FRNRAP. The CDR3 protein is CASDYYEQYF. The CDR3 region has the DNA TGTGCTAGTGACTACTACGAGCAGTACTTC.

V gene TRBV14 combines with J gene TRBJ2-7, with 9 bases identical to TRBD2. With 1 base clipped from V and 4 bases from J, the junction kept 5 bases outside the gene matches. CDR3 length: 15 residues. Germline CDR1 and CDR2: SGHDN and FVKESK. The CDR3 DNA reads TGTGCCAGCAGCCAAGTCACTAGCGGGTCTTACGAGCAGTACTTC. Translated, it gives CASSQVTSGSYEQYF.

The V gene is TRBV11-2, the J gene TRBJ1-2; D is possibly TRBD1 (6 bases). The CDR3 totals 17 residues. The germline V gene has CDR1 SGHAT and CDR2 FQNNGV. The V end was cut by 5 bases, the J end by 5 bases, with 24 bases between. The CDR3 reads CASSPPNRECEPYGYTF. The CDR3 region has the DNA TGTGCCAGCAGCCCGCCCAACAGGGAATGCGAGCCTTATGGCTACACCTTC. Full variable domain (outside the CDR3, taken from reference TRBV11-2 and TRBJ1-2): EAGVAQSPRYKIIEKRQSVAFWCNPISGHATLYWYQQILGQGPKLLIQFQNNGVVDDSQLPKDRFSAERLKGVDSTLKIQPAKLEDSAVYLCASSPPNRECEPYGYTFGSGTRLTVV.

This chain connects TRBV5-6 to TRBJ2-5; TRBD1 might be the D (5 bases). This CDR3 is built from 17 residues. Trimming took off 5 bases at V and 2 bases at J, with 22 bases between the two ends. CDR1 is SGHDT and CDR2 is YYEEEE in the germline V gene. CDR3 bases: TGTGCCAGCAGGCATGATGGGGTCACAGGCCAACAAGAGACCCAGTACTTC. It is translated as CASRHDGVTGQQETQYF. Variable domain in full (rest from reference TRBV5-6 and TRBJ2-5): DAGVTQSPTHLIKTRGQQVTLRCSPKSGHDTVSWYQQALGQGPQFIFQYYEEEERQRGNFPDRFSGHQFPNYSSELNVNALLLGDSALYLCASRHDGVTGQQETQYFGPGTRLLVL.

The chain has TRBV5-5 and TRBJ2-2; the D gene is possibly TRBD1 (5 bases). Germline CDR1 and CDR2: SGHKS and YYEKEE (reference sequence). V lost 4 bases to trimming and J lost 2 bases, with 15 bases between them. The CDR3 is made up of 16 amino acids. The CDR3 protein is CASSERQQPNTGELFF. CDR3 sequence (DNA): TGTGCCAGCAGCGAACGACAGCAGCCAAACACCGGGGAGCTGTTTTTT.